A single sample gave rise to the 2 T cell receptor beta chains below, sequenced in a study of T cells after yellow fever vaccination. TCRdb redid the calling of the 5' RACE reads with MiXCR, one entry per CDR3 protein. Of hundreds of thousands of distinct CDR3 sequences listed, roughly 4% are singletons. This specimen was PBMCs, taken on the day of the yellow fever booster vaccination. The receptors were gathered from a man aged 18 to 30 who received the YFV17D yellow fever vaccine.

This clonotype was recorded at least ten times. This chain's CDR3 is CASSLNLNQETQYF. The CDR3 nucleotides are TGTGCCAGCAGTTTAAATCTTAACCAAGAGACCCAGTACTTC. J is TRBJ2-5 and V is TRBV12-3 or TRBV12-4; D ambiguous. The CDR3 runs 14 residues. The V and J ends lost 2 bases and 0 bases respectively, with 7 bases between them.

This clonotype was recorded a few times. The chain carries TRBV18 and TRBJ2-5; TRBD2 matches at 7 bases. The germline V gene encodes CDR1 KGHSH and CDR2 LQKENI. CDR3 length equals 13 residues. The junction had 5 bases not matched to a gene; V was cut back by 7 bases and J by 3 bases. CDR3: CASLLGLEETQYF. Here the CDR3 DNA reads TGTGCCAGCTTGCTTGGACTAGAAGAGACCCAGTACTTC.